This T cell receptor (beta chain) was sequenced in a study of follicular helper T cells after annual influenza vaccination. The overall study: For some subjects, blood spans the 2013-2014, 2014-2015 and 2015-2016 annual vaccinations.

Study-wide results and limits: Recurrent ICOS+CD38+ cTfh clonotypes included tetramer and AIM influenza-specific ones.

Regarding this clone: Its antigen is unidentified.

CDR1 and CDR2 from the germline V gene are GTSNPN and SVGIG (reference sequence). There are 19 residues in the CDR3. The J segment lost 1 base and the V segment lost 3 bases, leaving 11 bases of the junction unmatched. Generated by immunoSEQ multiplex PCR, the TCRdb table keeps only in-frame clones and is missing some. The sample contains 8,500 to 9,000 clones, approximately 81% of which appear only once. Noted time point: 2014-2015 season, 7 days after vaccination. Excluded were substance abuse, HIV/AIDS, active cancer, immunomodulatory drugs and active illness. Cells are cTfh (non-naive CD4+CXCR5+PD-1+), split by ICOS and CD38 into double-positive or double-negative.

Sequencing used CXCR5+ CD38- circulating T follicular helper cells from blood, obtained 7 days after influenza vaccination. As to subset: circulating Tfh, non-naive CD4+CXCR5+PD-1+ (ICOS+CD38+ or ICOS-CD38-). The chain carries TRBV30 and TRBJ2-3, with 15 bases lining up with TRBD2. This TCR was sampled from an adult who received the influenza vaccine. CDR3 nucleotides: TGTGCCTGGAGGGATACCGGGACTAGCGGGGGGACTCGCACAGATACGCAGTATTTT. Its protein is CAWRDTGTSGGTRTDTQYF.